This TCR beta chain was profiled in a study of a mutant IDH1 vaccine in newly diagnosed glioma. Across the whole study: Vaccinations were initiated 4-6 weeks following radiotherapy alone, or were given together with temozolomide cycles. Of treated patients, 62.5% were men and roughly 38% women, averaging about 40 years. Study-level findings and limits: Immune responses induced by the vaccine were seen in 93.3% of patients, spanning multiple MHC alleles.

Germline CDR1 is ENHRY and CDR2 is SYGVKD. Trimming took 6 bases from V and 4 from J, leaving 20 bases between them. The CDR3 loop spans 16 amino acids. Data came from immunoSEQ multiplex PCR; TCRdb stores just in-frame clones and leaves some out. The sample includes about 120,000 clones, 80% of them seen just once. Time point denoted: week 11, during vaccination. Each dose delivered 300 ug of mutant IDH1 20-mer peptide subcutaneously with imiquimod. The donors had new WHO grade 3 or 4 astrocytomas; these were IDH1-mutant and ATRX-lost. Note on this clone: Antigen: not known.

The specimen comprised PBMCs, sampled from a glioma patient whose treatment included an IDH1 peptide vaccine. The TCR was taken from a man between 35 and 55 years old with glioma. This chain joins TRBV10-3 and TRBJ2-3; D remains unclear. CDR3 sequence reads: CAIRDQLLPTPDTQYF. DNA for the CDR3: TGTGCCATCAGGGATCAGTTATTACCCACTCCAGATACGCAGTATTTT.